A selection of T cell receptor beta chains follows, all from one sample in a study of cytomegalovirus exposure and HLA in healthy donors. Data came from immunoSEQ multiplex PCR; TCRdb stores just in-frame clones and leaves some out. With some 48,000 clones in the sample, the ten largest clones hold 2% to 2.5%. The source material was PBMCs. Source of these receptors: a woman in her 40s in good health and CMV-seronegative. CDR3s include the opening cysteine and the closing phenylalanine or tryptophan. D genes are given only for firm matches.

>TRBJ1-1|TRBV6-1|TRBD1
CASITRGPNTEAFF
TGTGCCAGCATTACAAGGGGGCCGAACACTGAAGCTTTCTTT
>TRBJ1-1|TRBV18|-
CASSPQFGEEAFF
TGTGCCAGCTCACCCCAATTCGGGGAAGAAGCTTTCTTT
>TRBJ2-5|TRBV7-8|-
CASSLGRAWKTQYF
TGTGCCAGCAGCTTAGGCAGGGCTTGGAAGACCCAGTACTTC
>TRBJ2-3|TRBV5-1|-
CASSYRDTDTQYF
TGCGCCAGCAGCTACAGGGACACAGATACGCAGTATTTT
>TRBJ1-1|TRBV6-6|TRBD1
CASRSRTGGINTEAFF
TGTGCCAGCAGATCTCGGACAGGGGGGATTAACACTGAAGCTTTCTTT
>TRBJ1-1|TRBV5-1|-
CASSLTANTEAFF
TGCGCCAGCAGCTTGACAGCGAACACTGAAGCTTTCTTT
>TRBJ2-7|TRBV28|TRBD2
CASSVGLADYEQYF
TGTGCCAGCAGTGTAGGACTAGCGGATTACGAGCAGTACTTC
>TRBJ2-1|TRBV11-1|-
CASSPGYNEQFF
TGTGCCAGCAGCCCCGGCTACAATGAGCAGTTCTTC
>TRBJ2-1|TRBV18|TRBD2
CASSAPAGADNEQFF
TGTGCCAGCTCAGCCCCAGCGGGGGCCGACAATGAGCAGTTCTTC
>TRBJ1-2|TRBV5-1|-
CASSFLSGEVNYGYTF
TGCGCCAGCAGCTTTCTGTCTGGGGAGGTTAACTATGGCTACACCTTC
>TRBJ1-2|TRBV20-1|-
CSARDNGGYTF
TGCAGTGCTAGAGATAACGGGGGCTACACCTTC
>TRBJ2-1|TRBV11-2|TRBD1
CASSPRDSYNEQFF
TGTGCCAGCAGCCCCCGGGACAGCTACAATGAGCAGTTCTTC
>TRBJ2-7|TRBV25-1|-
CASSEWGRSYEQYF
TGTGCCAGCAGTGAATGGGGGCGGTCCTACGAGCAGTACTTC
>TRBJ2-3|TRBV29-1|-
CSVVGDTDTQYF
TGCAGCGTTGTAGGGGACACAGATACGCAGTATTTT
>TRBJ1-3|TRBV19|-
CASSSRRGAGNTIYF
TGTGCCAGTAGTAGCCGTCGGGGGGCTGGAAACACCATATATTTT
>TRBJ2-7|TRBV5-6|TRBD2
CASSSGGDPNAYEQYF
TGTGCCAGCAGCTCGGGAGGGGACCCGAACGCCTACGAGCAGTACTTC
>TRBJ2-5|TRBV5-1|-
CASSSMTVEETQYF
TGCGCCAGCAGCTCGATGACAGTTGAAGAGACCCAGTACTTC
>TRBJ1-4|TRBV5-1|-
CASSFDTDHEKLFF
TGCGCCAGCAGCTTTGACACTGATCATGAAAAACTGTTTTTT
>TRBJ2-5|TRBV4-1|-
CASSQDAEETQYF
TGCGCCAGCAGCCAAGACGCTGAGGAGACCCAGTACTTC
>TRBJ2-3|TRBV25-1|TRBD1
CASSNRGFSTDTQYF
TGTGCCAGCAGTAACAGGGGGTTTAGCACAGATACGCAGTATTTT
>TRBJ1-5|TRBV19|-
CASSSRGGSSNQPQHF
TGTGCCAGTAGTTCCCGAGGGGGAAGTAGCAATCAGCCCCAGCATTTT
>TRBJ2-3|TRBV10-3|TRBD1
CATQGASTDTQYF
TGTGCCACACAGGGGGCAAGCACAGATACGCAGTATTTT
>TRBJ2-3|TRBV5-1|TRBD1
CASSSQGADTQYF
TGCGCCAGCAGCTCCCAGGGGGCAGATACGCAGTATTTT
>TRBJ2-5|TRBV6-1|TRBD2
CASRNSGTSQETQYF
TGTGCCAGCAGGAACTCCGGGACTAGCCAAGAGACCCAGTACTTC
>TRBJ1-4|TRBV28|TRBD1
CASSQTGQGDEKLFF
TGTGCCAGCAGTCAAACGGGCCAGGGGGATGAAAAACTGTTTTTT
>TRBJ2-1|TRBV13|-
CASSLSSLSFSSYNEQFF
TGTGCCAGCAGCTTATCCTCCTTATCGTTCTCCTCCTACAATGAGCAGTTCTTC
>TRBJ2-5|TRBV5-1|-
CASSKTGVQETQYF
TGCGCCAGCTCGAAAACTGGAGTCCAAGAGACCCAGTACTTC
>TRBJ2-2|TRBV5-1|-
CASSLGSQGNTGELFF
TGCGCCAGCAGCTTGGGATCCCAGGGGAACACCGGGGAGCTGTTTTTT
>TRBJ1-5|TRBV6-6|-
CASSYLRQDQPQHF
TGTGCCAGCAGTTACTTAAGACAGGATCAGCCCCAGCATTTT
>TRBJ1-1|TRBV19|-
CATSGLVNTEAFF
TGTGCCACTTCAGGGTTGGTGAACACTGAGGCTTTCTTT
>TRBJ2-7|TRBV5-1|TRBD2
CASSARTSGGWSYEQYF
TGCGCCAGCAGCGCTCGGACTAGCGGGGGGTGGTCCTACGAGCAGTACTTC
>TRBJ1-3|TRBV2|-
CASSDPGDSGNTIYF
TGTGCCAGCAGTGACCCAGGGGACTCTGGAAACACCATATATTTT
>TRBJ1-2|TRBV7-9|-
CASSSGWEGYTF
TGTGCCAGCAGCTCCGGCTGGGAGGGCTACACCTTC
>TRBJ2-1|TRBV6-1|TRBD1
CASSGRDRGISNEQFF
TGTGCCAGCAGTGGCCGGGACAGGGGGATCAGCAATGAGCAGTTCTTC
>TRBJ1-4|TRBV5-1|-
CASSSRGRVGEKLFF
TGCGCCAGCAGCTCCCGGGGTCGCGTGGGGGAAAAACTGTTTTTT
>TRBJ1-4|TRBV4-3|-
CASSQELLEEKLFF
TGCGCCAGCAGCCAAGAGCTCTTGGAGGAAAAACTGTTTTTT
>TRBJ1-3|TRBV6-5|TRBD1
CASSYSTGFGNTIYF
TGTGCCAGCAGTTACTCGACAGGGTTTGGAAACACCATATATTTC
>TRBJ2-7|TRBV5-1|TRBD1
CASSSLGTGSEQYF
TGCGCCAGCAGCTCACTCGGGACAGGGAGTGAGCAGTACTTC
>TRBJ1-4|TRBV19|TRBD1
CASTHRGGSTNEKLFF
TGTGCCAGTACTCACAGGGGTGGCTCGACTAATGAAAAACTGTTTTTT
>TRBJ2-3|TRBV4-3|-
CASSQGGGPDTQYF
TGCGCCAGCAGCCAAGGAGGGGGTCCAGATACGCAGTATTTT
>TRBJ1-1|TRBV7-6|-
CASSLFIATDEAFF
TGTGCCAGCAGCTTATTCATTGCGACAGATGAAGCTTTCTTT
>TRBJ2-7|TRBV6-5|TRBD2
CAAGRGTSNYEQYF
TGTGCCGCTGGACGTGGGACTAGCAACTACGAGCAGTACTTC
>TRBJ1-2|TRBV29-1|-
CSAELPNGYTF
TGCAGCGCCGAGCTACCTAACGGCTACACCTTC
>TRBJ1-1|TRBV11-3|TRBD1
CASSLDRTGREAFF
TGTGCCAGCAGCTTAGATCGGACAGGGAGGGAAGCTTTCTTT
>TRBJ1-5|TRBV5-6|TRBD1
CASSLTRTGASNQPQHF
TGTGCCAGCAGTTTAACCAGGACAGGGGCGAGCAATCAGCCCCAGCATTTT
>TRBJ1-2|TRBV19|-
CATHATGYNYGYTF
TGTGCCACCCATGCGACAGGATATAACTATGGCTACACCTTC
>TRBJ1-2|TRBV16|-
CASSEAGFYGYTF
TGTGCCAGCAGCGAAGCGGGTTTCTATGGCTACACCTTC
>TRBJ1-3|TRBV12-5|-
CASGLVWASSGNTIYF
TGTGCTAGTGGTTTGGTATGGGCGAGCTCTGGAAACACCATATATTTT